The sequence of this TCR beta chain was determined in a study of blood T cell repertoires in COVID-19. The method was immunoSEQ multiplex PCR; TCRdb's version includes in-frame clones alone and lacks a portion of them. The top ten clones hold 3% to 4.5% of a sample with some 200,000 clones, around 86% of them seen once. Germline assignment: CDR1 SGHRS and CDR2 YFSETQ. The CDR3 is 17 amino acids. The junction had 8 bases not matched to a gene; V was cut back by 4 bases and J by 0 bases. This clone was observed a few times. The chain joins TRBV5-1 to TRBJ1-3, with TRBD1 matching 9 bases. Input material: PBMCs or T cells enriched from blood (not recorded which). This clonotype was sampled from a woman between 40 and 55 years old with acute COVID-19. The CDR3, as DNA: TGCGCCAGCAGCGCCCGGGACAGGGCCTACTCTGGAAACACCATATATTTT. Translated, it gives CASSARDRAYSGNTIYF.